In its sample, the clone carrying this T cell receptor beta chain was seen a few times. Antigen unknown. These data originate in a study of T cell repertoires in cytomegalovirus infection. TCRdb re-analysed the reads in MiXCR, keeping a single row per CDR3 protein. The sample yields 680,000 or so distinct CDR3 sequences, 33% seen once. V was trimmed by 5 bases and J by 5 bases, leaving 21 bases between them. The CDR3 covers 16 residues. V gene TRBV12-3 or TRBV12-4 combines with J gene TRBJ2-5, with D possibly being TRBD1 (5 bases). This specimen consisted of cultured PBMCs, obtained from culture after CMV antigen stimulation. The clonotype originates from a human donor in good health (CMV status not recorded). Some clones in this sample may be carry-over from other donors' samples. CDR3 DNA: TGTGCCAGCAGTCCTTTAGGGGCCAAGTACGTGGAGACCCAGTACTTC. This translates into CASSPLGAKYVETQYF.